Shown below are 21 T cell receptor beta chains from a single sample sequenced in a study of T cells in Graves' hyperthyroidism and ophthalmopathy. Amplification of TCR beta CDR3 regions used RNA as the template. During a first-round RT-PCR of the TCR CDR3, the HTBI primer set was used. One entry per CDR3 protein, called by TCRdb with MiXCR from the multiplex PCR reads. The sample has about 590,000 distinct CDR3 sequences; 12% to 15% are singletons. The sample comprised blood. The source is a woman younger than 35 with Graves' ophthalmopathy.

J is TRBJ1-3 and V is TRBV20-1; unclear D gene. This CDR3 comprises 13 residues. Per the germline V gene, CDR1 is DFQATT and CDR2 is SNEGSKA (reference sequence). V was pared by 2 bases and J by 2 bases, with 7 bases between. In nucleotides, the CDR3 is TGCAGTGCTAGACGATCCACTGGAAACACCATATATTTT. As protein: CSARRSTGNTIYF.

This clonotype showed up just once. The chain combines TRBV6-2 or TRBV6-3 with TRBJ2-5, with 13 bases aligning to TRBD2. The CDR3 totals 15 residues. V shed 9 bases, J shed 5 bases, and the junction held 9 bases outside the gene matches. Germline V gives CDR1 MNHEY, CDR2 SVGEGT. This CDR3 reads CASRGLAGAGETQYF. The CDR3 nucleotides are TGTGCCAGTAGAGGACTAGCGGGAGCGGGGGAGACCCAGTACTTC.

This clonotype was seen ten or more times. The chain combines TRBV15 with TRBJ2-3; D gene uncertain. From germline, CDR1 is LNHNV and CDR2 YYDKDF (reference sequence). The CDR3 runs to 18 residues. The V end lost 3 bases, the J end lost 2 bases, and 21 bases lay between the germline ends. This CDR3 is CATSRLGLGIGATDTQYF. As DNA, the CDR3 is TGTGCCACCAGCAGGCTTGGTTTAGGGATTGGCGCCACAGATACGCAGTATTTT.

The chain joins TRBV6-1 to TRBJ2-1; D ambiguous. V gave up 8 bases and J gave up 9 bases, with 8 bases separating them. The CDR3 has 10 residues. Germline V CDR1 and CDR2: MNHNS, SASEGT. The CDR3: CASGTAEQFF. The CDR3 nucleotides read TGTGCCAGCGGCACAGCTGAGCAGTTCTTC.

At least ten counts were recorded for this clonotype. This chain uses TRBV24-1 with TRBJ1-1; perhaps TRBD1 as D (6 bases). V dropped 5 bases and J dropped 7 bases, with 22 bases sitting between them. The CDR3 runs 16 residues. Germline CDR1 reads KGHDR; CDR2 reads SFDVKD. In DNA, the CDR3 is TGTGCCACCAGTGGCTTCCGGCCCAGGGACAAACTTGAAGCTTTCTTT. It specifies CATSGFRPRDKLEAFF.

This clonotype occurred many times. This chain connects TRBV7-2 to TRBJ2-5; D could derive from TRBD1 or TRBD2 (5 bases each). The germline V gene has CDR1 SGHTA and CDR2 FQGNSA. The CDR3 loop spans 15 amino acids. V was trimmed by 1 base and J by 4 bases, leaving 13 bases between them. The DNA of the CDR3 is TGTGCCAGCAGCTTAGTTGGGGGAATAGGAGAGACCCAGTACTTC. Translation: CASSLVGGIGETQYF.

This clonotype was detected only a few times. J is TRBJ2-7 and V is TRBV7-9; no clear D gene. From germline, CDR1 is SEHNR and CDR2 FQNEAQ (reference sequence). This CDR3 contains 11 residues. V lost 8 bases, J lost 6 bases, and 11 bases lay in between. CDR3 sequence reads: CASRHPVEQYF. The DNA of the CDR3 is TGTGCCAGCCGACATCCAGTCGAGCAGTACTTC.

Ten or more counts support this clonotype. The V call is TRBV19, the J call TRBJ1-1, with D maybe TRBD1 (6 bases). The CDR3 covers 16 residues. The V end was cut by 7 bases, the J end by 1 base, with 19 bases between. Germline values: CDR1 LNHDA, CDR2 SQIVND (reference sequence). The chain's CDR3 is CASIRPRGRGNTEAFF. CDR3 DNA sequence: TGTGCCAGTATTCGACCCAGGGGCAGGGGGAACACTGAAGCTTTCTTT.

This clonotype was seen ten or more times. V is TRBV6-1 and J is TRBJ1-1; D not certain. The germline V gene encodes CDR1 MNHNS and CDR2 SASEGT. The CDR3 extends over 14 amino acids. The V end was cut by 7 bases, the J end by 2 bases, with 14 bases between. The CDR3 sequence: CASKGQALNTEAFF. CDR3 sequence (DNA): TGTGCCAGCAAGGGCCAAGCGCTTAACACTGAAGCTTTCTTT.

This clonotype was detected only a few times. The J gene is TRBJ1-2, the V gene TRBV5-1; D is unclear. Deletions cut 7 bases from V and 1 base from J, with 17 bases between. The CDR3 is 15 amino acids. Per the germline V gene, CDR1 is SGHRS and CDR2 is YFSETQ. This chain's CDR3 is CASSLNWQDNYGYTF. The DNA of the CDR3 is TGCGCCAGCTCCCTGAACTGGCAGGATAACTATGGCTACACCTTC.

This clonotype appeared a single time. The genes are TRBV28 and TRBJ1-5; TRBD1 aligns across 10 bases. Trimming cost V 2 bases and J 6 bases; bases outside gene matches: 4. Germline V CDR1 and CDR2: MDHEN, SYDVKM. The CDR3 length is 15 residues. The DNA of the CDR3 is TGTGCCAGCAGTTTACCGGGACAGGGGAGTCAGCCCCAGCATTTT. This gives the protein CASSLPGQGSQPQHF.

This clonotype appeared many times. J is TRBJ2-3 and V is TRBV2; 7 bases fit TRBD2. From germline, CDR1 is SNHLY and CDR2 FYNNEI. V lost 10 bases, J lost 3 bases, and 7 bases stayed unmatched. CDR3 size: 13 residues. CDR3 loop: CAMSSGKTDTQYF. The CDR3 region has the DNA TGTGCCATGTCCAGCGGGAAGACAGATACGCAGTATTTT.

This clonotype was observed many times. The chain couples TRBV2 to TRBJ2-7; the D gene is possibly TRBD1 (5 bases). CDR1 is SNHLY and CDR2 is FYNNEI in the germline V gene. CDR3 size: 12 residues. V was trimmed by 8 bases and J by 3 bases, leaving 11 bases between them. CDR3 in DNA: TGTGCCAGCTCAGGGTTGGACTACGAGCAGTACTTC. It yields the protein CASSGLDYEQYF.

This clonotype came up many times. The chain links TRBV7-9 to TRBJ2-7; 8 bases match TRBD1. There are 16 residues in the CDR3. J was trimmed by 2 bases and V by 5 bases; bases with no gene match: 11. Looked up from germline, CDR1 is SEHNR and CDR2 is FQNEAQ (reference sequence). In DNA form, the CDR3 reads TGTGCCAGCAGCCCCCCGACGGGACAGGCTGCCTACGAGCAGTACTTC. Translated: CASSPPTGQAAYEQYF.

The CDR3 coding sequence is TGTGCCAGCAGCTTAGCGTGGACAGGGGGATCCGGAAACACCATATATTTT. It is translated as CASSLAWTGGSGNTIYF. J is TRBJ1-3 and V is TRBV7-8; 10 bases map to TRBD1. After removal of 0 bases from V and 4 bases from J, the junction contained 6 bases not matched to a gene. Germline CDR1 and CDR2: SGHVS and FQNEAQ. This CDR3 has 17 amino acids.

The V gene is TRBV6-1, the J gene TRBJ2-3; no clear D. Trimming shortened V by 4 bases and J by 8 bases, and 16 bases separated the two germline ends. This CDR3 is 14 amino acids long. Germline V gives CDR1 MNHNS, CDR2 SASEGT. The CDR3 bases are TGTGCCAGCAGTGTAGACCAAAGGGTGGGTACGCAGTATTTT. Residues: CASSVDQRVGTQYF.

This clonotype was detected a few times. The genes are TRBV12-3 or TRBV12-4 and TRBJ1-1; no firm D call. This CDR3 is built from 14 residues. Deletions cut 6 bases from V and 3 bases from J, with 14 bases between. DNA of the CDR3: TGTGCCAGCAGCCCCGCGCGGCAATACACTGAAGCTTTCTTT. As protein: CASSPARQYTEAFF.

Many counts were recorded for this clonotype. The V gene is TRBV29-1, the J gene TRBJ2-1; maybe TRBD2 (6 bases). The germline V gene encodes CDR1 SQVTM and CDR2 ANQGSEA. This CDR3 is built from 15 residues. V shed 2 bases and J shed 0 bases, with 11 bases lying between them. The CDR3 DNA is TGCAGCGTTGAAACTAGCAGGAGCTCCTACAATGAGCAGTTCTTC. This translates into CSVETSRSSYNEQFF.

This clonotype turned up a few times. This chain joins TRBV5-1 and TRBJ2-7; 7 bases fit TRBD2. The ends lost 4 bases at V and 4 bases at J; junction bases unmatched: 8. The CDR3 has 14 amino acids. Germline loops: CDR1 SGHRS, CDR2 YFSETQ. This CDR3 reads CASSPSLAQYEQYF. The CDR3 DNA follows: TGCGCCAGCAGCCCCTCACTAGCGCAGTACGAGCAGTACTTC. Complete variable domain (other parts from reference TRBV5-1 and TRBJ2-7): KAGVTQTPRYLIKTRGQQVTLSCSPISGHRSVSWYQQTPGQGLQFLFEYFSETQRNKGNFPGRFSGRQFSNSRSEMNVSTLELGDSALYLCASSPSLAQYEQYFGPGTRLTVT.

V usage is TRBV7-9 and J usage is TRBJ2-4, with D possibly being TRBD1 (6 bases). CDR3 length equals 16 residues. The germline V and J ends were trimmed by 5 bases and 6 bases, with 20 bases remaining between them. The germline V gene encodes CDR1 SEHNR and CDR2 FQNEAQ (reference sequence). CDR3 DNA sequence: TGTGCCAGCAGCCCTAAGGGGGAAGGGCGGCCAAACATTCAGTACTTC. Translation: CASSPKGEGRPNIQYF.

The gene calls are TRBV18 and TRBJ1-6; no clear D. The CDR3 covers 15 residues. Trimming took off 2 bases at V and 7 bases at J, with 12 bases between the two ends. Germline assignment: CDR1 KGHSH and CDR2 LQKENI. The DNA for the CDR3 is TGTGCCAGCTCACCATCGGGTCCCCCAAATTCACCCCTCCACTTT. Amino acid sequence: CASSPSGPPNSPLHF. Using reference TRBV18 and TRBJ1-6 for the parts outside the CDR3, the full variable domain is NAGVMQNPRHLVRRRGQEARLRCSPMKGHSHVYWYRQLPEEGLKFMVYLQKENIIDESGMPKERFSAEFPKEGPSILRIQQVVRGDSAAYFCASSPSGPPNSPLHFGNGTRLTVT.